The 25 T cell receptor beta chains listed next were all sequenced from one sample in a study of regulatory T cells in long-lasting Graves disease. Sequencing libraries for TCR beta were prepared with iRepertoire HTBI primers and Arm-PCR of CDR3 regions. MiXCR, applied by TCRdb to the multiplex PCR reads, yields one record per CDR3 protein. The table lists a few hundred thousand distinct CDR3 sequences, roughly 19% of them singletons. Time point in this sample: newly diagnosed GD, antithyroid drugs for less than 3 months. PBMC-extracted RNA yielded the TCR library. This sample also appeared in a second study, on T cells in Graves' hyperthyroidism and ophthalmopathy.

Specimen: peripheral blood mononuclear cells (PBMCs), collected at new diagnosis, from a patient treated with antithyroid drugs. The receptors derive from a woman aged 25 to 39 with Graves disease.

This clonotype appeared many times. The chain uses TRBV28 and TRBJ1-1; a possible D gene is TRBD1 (5 bases). The V and J ends lost 3 bases and 4 bases respectively, with 15 bases between them. CDR1 MDHEN and CDR2 SYDVKM come from the germline V gene. The CDR3 runs to 15 residues. The CDR3, as DNA: TGTGCCAGCAGTTTCACCGGCCGCGGGACCACTGAAGCTTTCTTT. As protein: CASSFTGRGTTEAFF.

This clonotype has at least ten counts. V is TRBV19 and J is TRBJ2-6, with D perhaps matching TRBD1 (5 bases). V lost 6 bases to trimming and J lost 4 bases, with 10 bases between them. Germline assignment: CDR1 LNHDA and CDR2 SQIVND (reference sequence). The CDR3 is 14 residues long. CDR3 in amino acids: CASSDGAGANVLTF. CDR3 nucleotide sequence: TGTGCCAGTAGCGATGGGGCCGGGGCCAACGTCCTGACTTTC.

This clonotype was counted many times. The rearrangement links TRBV6-1 to TRBJ1-1; D may be TRBD1 (5 bases). Germline V gene sequence: CDR1 MNHNS, CDR2 SASEGT. V was clipped by 2 bases and J by 3 bases, with 13 bases between them. There are 15 residues in the CDR3. The CDR3 region has the DNA TGTGCCAGCAGTGAATCTGCAGGGCGGGACACTGAAGCTTTCTTT. Translation: CASSESAGRDTEAFF.

This clonotype was picked up many times. CDR3 bases: TGTGCCAGCAGTGGGGGCAGCTACTCTGGGGCCAACGTCCTGACTTTC. Amino acid sequence: CASSGGSYSGANVLTF. The chain uses TRBV2 and TRBJ2-6; the D gene is possibly TRBD1 (5 bases). V was shortened by 4 bases and J by 0 bases, with 10 bases between the two germline ends. CDR3 length: 16 residues. Per the germline V gene, CDR1 is SNHLY and CDR2 is FYNNEI.

This clonotype has ten or more counts. The chain is built from TRBV28 and TRBJ1-4; possible D gene TRBD1, 5 bases. V was clipped by 8 bases and J by 5 bases, with 12 bases between them. The germline gives CDR1 MDHEN, CDR2 SYDVKM. The CDR3 consists of 13 residues. Here the CDR3 reads CASLEAGNEKLFF. The DNA for the CDR3 is TGTGCCAGCCTAGAGGCAGGGAATGAAAAACTGTTTTTT.

This clonotype was observed at least ten times. V usage is TRBV11-3 and J usage is TRBJ2-1; weak D call: TRBD2 (6 bases). Trimming left V 6 bases short and J 6 bases short, with 27 bases between. Germline V gives CDR1 SGHNT, CDR2 YENEEA. The length of the CDR3 is 18 residues. The CDR3 here is CASSGGTSNGEWRNEQFF. For the CDR3, the DNA is TGTGCCAGCAGTGGGGGGACCTCAAATGGGGAATGGCGCAATGAGCAGTTCTTC.

The sample holds a few counts of this clonotype. The chain recombines TRBV13 with TRBJ2-1; 13 bases fit TRBD2. The CDR3 covers 16 residues. Germline loops: CDR1 PRHDT, CDR2 FYEKMQ (reference sequence). The V and J ends lost 0 bases and 7 bases, in that order; junction bases with no gene match: 3. In nucleotides, the CDR3 is TGTGCCAGCAGCTTAGGAGCGGGACTAGCGGGAAATGAGCAGTTCTTC. Protein sequence: CASSLGAGLAGNEQFF.

Ten or more counts support this clonotype. The chain employs TRBV7-2 and TRBJ1-1; TRBD1 agrees at 7 bases. V was clipped by 5 bases and J by 5 bases; unmatched bases: 8. Germline assignment: CDR1 SGHTA and CDR2 FQGNSA. The CDR3 sequence is 14 residues long. The DNA of the CDR3 is TGTGCCAGCAGCCCACGACAGGGTCGGACTGAAGCTTTCTTT. Translation gives CASSPRQGRTEAFF.

This clonotype was counted ten times or more. The chain is built from TRBV6-1 and TRBJ1-5; no definite D call. Trimming shortened V by 7 bases and J by 0 bases, and 13 bases separated the two germline ends. This CDR3 region has 15 residues. Germline CDR1 and CDR2: MNHNS and SASEGT. The CDR3 bases are TGTGCCAGCACGGAAGAGCCCTATAGCAATCAGCCCCAGCATTTT. This translates into CASTEEPYSNQPQHF.

In this sample, this clonotype turned up many times. This chain connects TRBV4-1 to TRBJ2-3, with 10 bases that match TRBD2. In germline, CDR1 is MGHRA, CDR2 YSYEKL. V trimming: 0 bases; J trimming: 6 bases; junction bases outside the gene matches: 12. The CDR3 is 18 amino acids. The CDR3 coding sequence is TGCGCCAGCAGCCAAGACAGACTATCTAGCGGGAGCGAGGATACGCAGTATTTT. This translates into CASSQDRLSSGSEDTQYF.

At least ten counts were recorded for this clonotype. The chain has TRBV2 and TRBJ2-7; possibly TRBD1 for D (6 bases). The germline CDR1 and CDR2 sequences are SNHLY and FYNNEI. The CDR3 is 16 amino acids. V was cut by 1 base and J by 2 bases, with 15 bases left in between. As DNA, the CDR3 is TGTGCCAGCAGTGAAGGGACAGTACCTCGGCCCTACGAGCAGTACTTC. It codes for CASSEGTVPRPYEQYF.

In its sample, this clonotype was seen many times. The chain recombines TRBV20-1 with TRBJ2-7; 12 bases map to TRBD2. Germline V lookup: CDR1 DFQATT, CDR2 SNEGSKA (reference sequence). Germline trimming cut 0 bases from V and 0 bases from J; bases unmatched to any gene: 6. The CDR3 is 17 residues long. The CDR3 DNA reads TGCAGTGCTAGAGATTCGGTACTAGCGGGAGGCTCCTACGAGCAGTACTTC. Translated, it gives CSARDSVLAGGSYEQYF.

This clonotype was picked up one time. Being one base from a much bigger clone, this may be a read error. This sequence joins TRBV20-1 and TRBJ1-1; D call uncertain. CDR3 length: 12 residues. Germline CDR1 reads DFQATT; CDR2 reads SNEGSKA (reference sequence). CDR3 in DNA: TGCAGTGCTAGTCTGACTTGGCGTGAATCTTTCTTT. This encodes CSASLTWRESFF.

This clonotype has at least ten counts. The chain couples TRBV28 to TRBJ1-5; D might be TRBD1 (5 bases). Germline assignment: CDR1 MDHEN and CDR2 SYDVKM. Trimming pared 2 bases from V and 0 bases from J, leaving 14 bases between. There are 17 residues in the CDR3. The chain's CDR3 is CASSLRDERNSNQPQHF. The CDR3 coding sequence is TGTGCCAGCAGTTTAAGGGACGAAAGAAATAGCAATCAGCCCCAGCATTTT. Looking up the rest from reference TRBV28 and TRBJ1-5 gives the full variable domain: DVKVTQSSRYLVKRTGEKVFLECVQDMDHENMFWYRQDPGLGLRLIYFSYDVKMKEKGDIPEGYSVSREKKERFSLILESASTNQTSMYLCASSLRDERNSNQPQHFGDGTRLSIL.

Details on this clonotype: Only one base separates this from a far larger clonotype, so it likely reflects a read error. The V gene is TRBV6-2 or TRBV6-3, the J gene TRBJ1-2; no clear D gene. V was cut by 0 bases and J by 7 bases, with 9 bases left in between. CDR3 length: 13 residues. The germline V gene has CDR1 MNHEY and CDR2 SVGEGT. The CDR3 sequence is CASSYSRLGGYTF. The CDR3 nucleotides read TGTGCCAGCAGTTACTCTAGACTGGGTGGCTACACCTTC.

This clonotype has a handful of counts. This sequence joins TRBV4-1 and TRBJ1-3, with 7 bases matching TRBD1. V gave up 4 bases and J gave up 4 bases; unmatched junction bases: 10. Germline V gene sequence: CDR1 MGHRA, CDR2 YSYEKL. The length of the CDR3 is 16 residues. In nucleotides, the CDR3 is TGCGCCAGCAGCCGACCTCGGGACAGTCCAGGAAACACCATATATTTT. This encodes CASSRPRDSPGNTIYF.

This clonotype came up many times. The V call is TRBV6-1, the J call TRBJ1-1; D may be TRBD1 (5 bases). Trimming stripped 8 bases from V and 5 bases from J, with 15 bases between. Germline CDR1 reads MNHNS; CDR2 reads SASEGT. CDR3 length: 13 amino acids. The CDR3: CASVGGLGTEAFF. The CDR3 coding sequence is TGTGCCAGCGTTGGGGGGTTGGGGACTGAAGCTTTCTTT.

This clonotype was observed at least ten times. The CDR3 region is CASRPASSDTQYF. In DNA, the CDR3 is TGTGCCAGCAGACCCGCAAGCTCAGATACGCAGTATTTT. This rearrangement joins TRBV7-2 to TRBJ2-3; D ambiguous. Deletions cut 6 bases from V and 4 bases from J, with 11 bases between. The germline CDR1 and CDR2 sequences are SGHTA and FQGNSA. The CDR3 totals 13 residues.

Ten or more counts support this clonotype. The V gene is TRBV10-3, the J gene TRBJ1-3; 7 nucleotides line up with TRBD1. This CDR3 is 17 amino acids long. Germline V lookup: CDR1 ENHRY, CDR2 SYGVKD. With V trimmed by 4 bases and J by 0 bases, 9 bases remained unmatched. CDR3: CAISGGGAAFSGNTIYF. Written as DNA, the CDR3 is TGTGCCATCAGTGGAGGGGGCGCGGCCTTCTCTGGAAACACCATATATTTT.

Many counts were recorded for this clonotype. The chain combines TRBV6-1 with TRBJ1-5, with D unclear. V was cut by 10 bases and J by 2 bases, with 15 bases left in between. CDR1 and CDR2 (germline): MNHNS, SASEGT. This CDR3 comprises 14 residues. CDR3 in amino acids: CATASYRGNQPQHF. CDR3 DNA sequence: TGTGCCACCGCCTCATATAGGGGCAATCAGCCCCAGCATTTT.

This clonotype was recorded at least ten times. The rearrangement uses TRBV6-1 and TRBJ1-3; D remains ambiguous. Germline V gene sequence: CDR1 MNHNS, CDR2 SASEGT. This CDR3 region has 13 residues. V was trimmed by 7 bases and J by 0 bases, leaving 7 bases between them. CDR3 DNA: TGTGCCAGCACCCCAGACTCTGGAAACACCATATATTTT. Protein: CASTPDSGNTIYF.

Remarks on this clonotype: A read error may produce the germline difference seen at one junction end. The chain combines TRBV28 with TRBJ1-1; 10 positions match TRBD1. The CDR3 covers 15 residues. CDR1 and CDR2 from the germline V gene are MDHEN and SYDVKM. The CDR3 region is CASGLDRGADTEAFF. The CDR3 bases are TGTGCCAGCGGTTTGGACAGGGGGGCCGACACTGAAGCTTTCTTT.

This clonotype was seen many times. V and J are TRBV24-1 and TRBJ1-2, with a tentative D call TRBD1 (5 bases). The CDR3 is 15 amino acids. Trimming took off 1 base at V and 7 bases at J, with 15 bases between the two ends. From germline, CDR1 is KGHDR and CDR2 SFDVKD. CDR3 region: CATSDFGGRAGGYTF. In DNA form, the CDR3 reads TGTGCCACCAGTGATTTTGGAGGCAGGGCAGGTGGCTACACCTTC.

The gene calls are TRBV4-2 and TRBJ2-7, with D perhaps matching TRBD1 or TRBD2 (5 bases each). V dropped 3 bases and J dropped 1 base, with 19 bases sitting between them. The germline V gene encodes CDR1 LGHNA and CDR2 YNFKEQ. This CDR3 comprises 17 residues. As DNA, the CDR3 is TGTGCCAGCAGCCATAATTATCCGGGGCCCAGTTCCTACGAGCAGTACTTC. It specifies CASSHNYPGPSSYEQYF.

To note about this clonotype: One end of the junction fails to match germline, which may point to a read error. The chain uses TRBV14 and TRBJ2-3; D gene ambiguous. Looked up from germline, CDR1 is SGHDN and CDR2 is FVKESK. The CDR3 covers 16 residues. The CDR3 coding sequence is TGTGTCAGCAGCCTAGGACCTGGCAAGGGATCAGATACGCAGTATTTT. It yields the protein CVSSLGPGKGSDTQYF.